What follows is one TCR beta chain and its context. The antigen remains undetermined. The CDR3 consists of 13 residues. Germline-derived CDR1 and CDR2 are SNHLY and FYNNEI. The V gene lost 6 bases and the J gene lost 8 bases, with 13 bases spanning the gap. PCR amplification relied on 60 Vbeta primers (plus 13 Jbeta primers). TCRdb's table, derived via immunoSEQ multiplex PCR, lists solely in-frame clones and lacks some. Across some 75,000 clones, the top ten clones capture about 0.83% of the sample. This specimen comes from a study of cytomegalovirus exposure and HLA in healthy donors. Study details: Out of approximately 170 million T cells, an earlier analysis found around 110 million unique TCR beta sequences in total. The study, taken as a whole, reports: V- and J-gene trimming in TCR beta was tied to a missense DCLRE1C variant by an analysis performed later. Presence/absence analyses took donor sequencing depth as roughly uniform. Sequencing probably produced one cluster of sequence variants that were highly shared.

This receptor was obtained from a boy aged 5-17 years in good health and CMV-seronegative. The V and J genes are TRBV2 and TRBJ1-4; D is undetermined. Sequencing was performed on PBMCs. Written as DNA, the CDR3 is TGTGCCAGCAGGTACGCGAAAATCGAAAAACTGTTTTTT. Residues: CASRYAKIEKLFF.